A selection of T cell receptor beta chains follows, all from one sample in a study of blood T cell repertoires in COVID-19. The repertoire was sequenced with immunoSEQ multiplex PCR; TCRdb's copy has only in-frame clones and lacks some. The sample has tens of thousands of clones, about 88% seen once. The sample consisted of PBMCs or T cells enriched from blood (not recorded which). The receptor source for this set is a woman aged 40 to 49 who had recovered from COVID-19. CDR3s include the opening cysteine and the closing phenylalanine or tryptophan. D genes are given only for firm matches. Size tells how often a clone was seen (once, few, many) or the class of an expanded clone, and some rows leave it out.

J gene	clone size	D gene	V gene	CDR3 protein	CDR3 DNA
TRBJ1-6	-	TRBD1	TRBV30	CAWSVTGDNSPLHF	TGTGCCTGGAGTGTAACAGGGGACAATTCACCCCTCCACTTT
TRBJ1-4	-	-	TRBV5-5	CASSYRQQNEKLFF	TGTGCCAGCAGCTACCGACAGCAGAATGAAAAACTGTTTTTT
TRBJ1-3	-	-	TRBV6-5	CASSSGQLLGDTIYF	TGTGCCAGCAGTTCCGGACAACTACTTGGAGACACCATATATTTT
TRBJ2-3	-	TRBD2	TRBV5-1	CASSLGAGGPTDTQYF	TGCGCCAGCAGCTTGGGTGCGGGGGGTCCCACAGATACGCAGTATTTT
TRBJ1-1	-	-	TRBV27	CASSLPRGRAFF	TGTGCCAGCAGTTTACCGCGGGGTAGAGCTTTCTTT
TRBJ1-6	-	-	TRBV5-4	CASSSRQSSYNSPLHF	TGTGCCAGCAGCTCCAGACAGAGCTCCTATAATTCACCCCTCCACTTT
TRBJ2-5	-	-	TRBV11-2	CASSTGGGQQTQYF	TGTGCCAGCAGCACCGGAGGAGGTCAGCAGACCCAGTACTTC
TRBJ2-7	-	-	TRBV11-2	CASSFKQGYNYEQYF	TGTGCCAGCAGCTTTAAACAGGGATATAACTACGAGCAGTACTTC
TRBJ1-2	-	TRBD1	TRBV12-3/TRBV12-4	CASRDTGGGGYTF	TGTGCCAGCAGGGACACAGGGGGAGGAGGCTACACCTTC
TRBJ2-7	-	TRBD1	TRBV4-2	CASSLGQGTYEQYF	TGTGCCAGCAGTCTGGGACAGGGTACCTACGAGCAGTACTTC
TRBJ2-1	-	TRBD2	TRBV19	CASSQQSGGVGNEQFF	TGTGCCAGTAGTCAACAAAGCGGGGGGGTCGGGAATGAGCAGTTCTTC
TRBJ1-5	-	-	TRBV6-5	CASSYSSGDQPQHF	TGTGCCAGCAGTTACTCGTCAGGGGATCAGCCCCAGCATTTT
TRBJ2-2	-	-	TRBV27	CASSFPRTGELFF	TGTGCCAGCAGTTTTCCCCGGACAGGGGAGCTGTTTTTT
TRBJ1-5	-	-	TRBV25-1	CASSESVEGNNQPQHF	TGTGCCAGCAGTGAATCGGTGGAGGGTAATAATCAGCCCCAGCATTTT
TRBJ2-7	-	-	TRBV18	CASSPLDPYEQYF	TGTGCCAGCTCACCACTAGATCCCTACGAGCAGTACTTC
TRBJ2-7	once	TRBD1	TRBV9	CASSPGQWYEQYF	TGTGCCAGCAGCCCGGGACAGTGGTACGAGCAGTACTTC
TRBJ2-5	-	TRBD1	TRBV7-2	CASSQGQIQETQYF	TGTGCCAGCAGCCAGGGACAGATCCAAGAGACCCAGTACTTC
TRBJ2-5	-	-	TRBV7-8	CASSSKVASLVKETQYF	TGTGCCAGCAGCTCCAAAGTAGCGAGTTTAGTCAAAGAGACCCAGTACTTC
TRBJ1-6	-	-	TRBV7-9	CASSPGSGGGNSPLHF	TGTGCCAGCAGCCCGGGGAGTGGCGGTGGCAATTCACCCCTCCACTTT
TRBJ1-5	-	-	TRBV3-1/TRBV3-2	CASSQAWDNYNQPQHF	TGTGCCAGCAGCCAAGCCTGGGACAACTACAATCAGCCCCAGCATTTT
TRBJ2-2	-	TRBD2	TRBV11-3	CASSLPLASGGLNTGELFF	TGTGCCAGCAGCTTACCCCTCGCTAGCGGGGGGTTGAACACCGGGGAGCTGTTTTTT
TRBJ2-5	-	-	TRBV2	CASGGGPRQETQYF	TGTGCCAGCGGTGGGGGGCCCCGCCAAGAGACCCAGTACTTC
TRBJ2-1	-	TRBD2	TRBV18	CASSPLGGGSYNEQFF	TGTGCCAGCTCACCACTCGGCGGGGGCTCCTACAATGAGCAGTTCTTC
TRBJ2-7	once	TRBD2	TRBV5-1	CASSLDGRGSSYEQYF	TGCGCCAGCAGCTTGGACGGGAGGGGATCTTCCTACGAGCAGTACTTC
TRBJ2-5	-	TRBD2	TRBV11-2	CASSLALAVHQETQYF	TGTGCCAGCAGCTTGGCTCTAGCGGTCCACCAAGAGACCCAGTACTTC
TRBJ1-2	-	TRBD1	TRBV5-4	CASSAAYKQGVYGYTF	TGTGCCAGCAGCGCCGCTTATAAACAGGGGGTCTATGGCTACACCTTC
TRBJ1-2	once	-	TRBV5-4	CASSTDQGYYGYTF	TGTGCCAGCAGCACCGACCAGGGTTACTATGGCTACACCTTC
TRBJ2-6	-	TRBD1	TRBV7-2	CASSLNGQGTGANVLTF	TGTGCCAGCAGCTTAAACGGACAGGGTACTGGGGCCAACGTCCTGACTTTC
TRBJ1-6	once	-	TRBV11-3	CASSFRQDNSPLHF	TGTGCCAGCAGCTTTCGTCAGGATAATTCACCCCTCCACTTT
TRBJ1-1	once	-	TRBV4-1	CASSQGGGYTEAFF	TGCGCCAGCAGCCAAGGGGGGGGGTACACTGAAGCTTTCTTT
TRBJ1-1	-	TRBD1	TRBV10-3	CAISLTGPSSNMNTEAFF	TGTGCCATCAGTTTGACAGGGCCCAGTTCTAACATGAACACTGAAGCTTTCTTT
TRBJ2-3	-	-	TRBV18	CASSGHGTDTQYF	TGTGCCAGCTCAGGACACGGCACAGATACGCAGTATTTT
TRBJ1-1	-	-	TRBV5-1	CASRRGTGLQDTEAFF	TGCGCCAGCCGAAGAGGTACAGGGCTCCAGGACACTGAAGCTTTCTTT
TRBJ2-2	-	-	TRBV5-1	CASSLIGGTGELFF	TGCGCCAGCAGCTTGATTGGGGGGACCGGGGAGCTGTTTTTT
TRBJ1-2	-	-	TRBV18	CASSPTATNYGYTF	TGTGCCAGCTCACCGACAGCGACTAACTATGGCTACACCTTC
TRBJ1-2	-	TRBD1	TRBV5-5	CASSFGQGNYGYTF	TGTGCCAGCAGCTTTGGACAGGGAAACTATGGCTACACCTTC
TRBJ2-7	-	-	TRBV19	CASSMTALSYEQYF	TGTGCCAGTAGTATGACAGCTTTATCCTACGAGCAGTACTTC
TRBJ1-4	-	-	TRBV13	CASSLGRVNEKLFF	TGTGCCAGCAGCTTAGGGAGAGTTAATGAAAAACTGTTTTTT
TRBJ2-1	-	TRBD2	TRBV6-1	CASSELSGGNNEQFF	TGTGCCAGCAGTGAATTAAGCGGGGGGAACAATGAGCAGTTCTTC
TRBJ2-7	-	TRBD2	TRBV6-5	CASSEAGGPYEQYF	TGTGCCAGCAGCGAGGCGGGGGGGCCCTACGAGCAGTACTTC
TRBJ1-6	-	TRBD1	TRBV6-2/TRBV6-3	CASSKGQGYNSPLHF	TGTGCCAGCAGCAAGGGACAGGGCTATAATTCACCCCTCCACTTT
TRBJ2-2	-	-	TRBV7-9	CASSLSARTASNTGELFF	TGTGCCAGCAGCTTATCTGCGAGGACAGCTTCGAACACCGGGGAGCTGTTTTTT
TRBJ1-5	-	TRBD1	TRBV2	CASSGQGYQPQHF	TGTGCCAGCAGCGGACAGGGGTACCAGCCCCAGCATTTT
TRBJ2-5	-	TRBD1	TRBV3-1/TRBV3-2	CASSGQGETQYF	TGTGCCAGCTCGGGACAGGGAGAGACCCAGTACTTC
TRBJ1-5	-	-	TRBV19	CASIGRGNQPQHF	TGTGCCAGTATCGGCAGGGGCAATCAGCCCCAGCATTTT
TRBJ2-2	-	TRBD2	TRBV4-1	CASSRPLAGNTGELFF	TGCGCCAGCAGCCGACCACTAGCGGGGAACACCGGGGAGCTGTTTTTT
TRBJ2-7	-	-	TRBV7-6	CASSLNHPSREQYF	TGTGCCAGCAGCTTAAACCACCCCTCGAGGGAGCAGTACTTC
TRBJ1-3	-	-	TRBV3-1/TRBV3-2	CASSQDRGGGGWGNTIYF	TGTGCCAGCAGCCAAGATCGAGGGGGTGGAGGTTGGGGAAACACCATATATTTT
TRBJ1-6	-	TRBD1	TRBV25-1	CASSSTGGNSPLHF	TGTGCCAGCAGCTCGACAGGGGGCAATTCACCCCTCCACTTT
TRBJ1-2	-	-	TRBV6-5	CASSAPDRRDYGYTF	TGTGCCAGCAGCGCCCCCGACAGGCGCGACTATGGCTACACCTTC
TRBJ1-5	-	-	TRBV27	CASRAGTRDNQPQHF	TGTGCCAGCAGGGCGGGGACTCGTGACAATCAGCCCCAGCATTTT